Below, one T cell receptor beta chain is given with its context. These data are taken from a study of shared T cell receptors in the human thymus. Profiled with immunoSEQ multiplex PCR; TCRdb holds only in-frame clones, not every one. The data show hundreds of thousands of clones, about 89% seen once. CDR3 size: 15 residues. With 0 bases removed from V and 6 bases from J, the gap between germline ends came to 15 bases. The data were also submitted as part of a second study, on human thymus T cells.

The chain carries TRBV5-3 and TRBJ1-1, with no clear D. TRBV5-3 is an open reading frame whose function is uncertain. The specimen was thymocytes. The TCR was taken from a boy under two years old with a congenital heart defect. The CDR3, as DNA: TGTGCCAGAAGCTTGGCGGGTCCCCGTGAAGCTGAAGCTTTCTTT. Amino acid sequence: CARSLAGPREAEAFF.